This T cell receptor beta chain comes out of a study of shared clonotypes between healthy human individuals. Study-wide findings and caveats: All-four-donor shared clonotypes had higher generation probabilities than non-shared clonotypes did.

Terminally differentiated effector memory CD45RA+ cells were excluded from the naive CD8 cells, which were CD45RO-negative and positively selected for CCR7. Some clones are missing from TCRdb's copy, which holds only in-frame ones; the method was immunoSEQ multiplex PCR. The table has about 2 million clones, roughly 95% seen once. A word on this clone: The antigen remains undetermined.

The receptor comes from a man younger than 30 in good health. The source material was naive CD8+ T cells sorted from blood.

Here the CDR3 reads CAWSVDRVYEQYF. The CDR3 DNA is TGTGCCTGGAGCGTAGACAGGGTGTACGAGCAGTACTTC. The J gene is TRBJ2-7, the V gene TRBV30; TRBD1 matches at 7 bases. V lost 3 bases to trimming and J lost 4 bases; unmatched junction nucleotides: 6. CDR1 and CDR2 (germline): GTSNPN, SVGIG (reference sequence). The CDR3 loop spans 13 amino acids.